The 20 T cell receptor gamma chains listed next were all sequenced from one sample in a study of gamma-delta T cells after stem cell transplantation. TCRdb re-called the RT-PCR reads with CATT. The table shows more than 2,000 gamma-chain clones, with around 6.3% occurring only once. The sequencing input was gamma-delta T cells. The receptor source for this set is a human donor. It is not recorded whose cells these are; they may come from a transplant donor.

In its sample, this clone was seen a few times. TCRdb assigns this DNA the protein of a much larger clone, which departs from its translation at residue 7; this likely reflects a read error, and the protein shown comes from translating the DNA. CDR3 protein: CALWQEWGKKIKVF. In DNA, the CDR3 is TGTGCCTTGTGGCAAGAGTGGGGCAAAAAAATCAAGGTATTT. This sequence joins TRGV9 and TRGJP. TCRdb supplies no J gene; here it was assigned by aligning the nucleotide sequence to germline. The CDR3 totals 14 residues. Per the germline V gene, CDR1 is GITISATS and CDR2 is ISYDGTV (reference sequence).

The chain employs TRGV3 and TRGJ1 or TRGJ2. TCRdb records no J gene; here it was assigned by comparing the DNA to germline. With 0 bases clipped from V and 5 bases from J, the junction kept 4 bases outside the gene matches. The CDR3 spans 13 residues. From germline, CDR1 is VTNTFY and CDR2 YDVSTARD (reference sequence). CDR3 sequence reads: CATWDRRNYKKLF. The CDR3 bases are TGTGCCACCTGGGACAGGCGAAATTATAAGAAACTCTTT.

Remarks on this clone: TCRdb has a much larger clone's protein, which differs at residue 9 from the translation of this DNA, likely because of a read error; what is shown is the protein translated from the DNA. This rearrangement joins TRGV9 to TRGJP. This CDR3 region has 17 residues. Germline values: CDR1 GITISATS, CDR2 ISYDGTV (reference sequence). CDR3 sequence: CALWEVLKDLGKKIKVF. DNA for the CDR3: TGTGCCTTGTGGGAGGTACTCAAAGATTTGGGCAAAAAAATCAAGGTATTT.

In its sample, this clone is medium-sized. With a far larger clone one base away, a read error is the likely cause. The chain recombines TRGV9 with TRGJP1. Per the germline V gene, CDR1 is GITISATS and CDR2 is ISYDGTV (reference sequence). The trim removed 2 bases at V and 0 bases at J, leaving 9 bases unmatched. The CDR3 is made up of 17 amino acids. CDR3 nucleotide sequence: TGTGCCTTGTGGGAGGCGCGAGGTAATACCACTGGTTGGTTCAAGATATTT. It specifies CALWEARGNTTGWFKIF.

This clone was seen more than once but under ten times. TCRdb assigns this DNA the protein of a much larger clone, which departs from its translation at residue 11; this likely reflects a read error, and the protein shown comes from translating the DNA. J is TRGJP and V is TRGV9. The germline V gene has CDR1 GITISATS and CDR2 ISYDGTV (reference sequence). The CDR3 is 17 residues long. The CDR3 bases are TGTGCCTTGTGGGAGGAACCCCAAGAGTTGGTCAAAAAAATCAAGGTATTT. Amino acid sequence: CALWEEPQELVKKIKVF.

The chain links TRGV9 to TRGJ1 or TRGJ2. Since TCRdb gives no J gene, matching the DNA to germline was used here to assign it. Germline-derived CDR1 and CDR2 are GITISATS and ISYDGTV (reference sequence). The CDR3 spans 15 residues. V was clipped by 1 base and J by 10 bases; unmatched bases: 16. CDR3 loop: CALWEVLVCKQKKLF. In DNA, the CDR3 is TGTGCCTTGTGGGAGGTATTGGTTTGTAAACAAAAGAAACTCTTT.

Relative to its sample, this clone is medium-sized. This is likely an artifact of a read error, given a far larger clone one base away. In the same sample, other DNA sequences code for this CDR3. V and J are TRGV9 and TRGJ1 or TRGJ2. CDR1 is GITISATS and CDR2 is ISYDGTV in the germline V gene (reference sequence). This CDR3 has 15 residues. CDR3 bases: TGTGCCTTGTGGGAGGTGTTAAATTATAATTATAAGAAGCTCTTT. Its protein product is CALWEVLNYNYKKLF.

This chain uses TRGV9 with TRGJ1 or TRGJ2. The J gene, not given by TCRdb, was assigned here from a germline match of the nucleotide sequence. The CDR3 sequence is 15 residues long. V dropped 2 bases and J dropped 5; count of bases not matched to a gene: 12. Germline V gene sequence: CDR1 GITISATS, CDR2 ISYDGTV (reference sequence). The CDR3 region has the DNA TGTGCCTTGTGGGAGGGGGGAAAGTATAATTATAAGAAACTCTTT. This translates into CALWEGGKYNYKKLF.

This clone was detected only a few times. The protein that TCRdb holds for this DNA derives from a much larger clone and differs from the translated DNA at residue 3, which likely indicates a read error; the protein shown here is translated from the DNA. The CDR3 loop is CASWEVLQELGKKIKVF. In DNA, the CDR3 is TGTGCCTCGTGGGAGGTACTCCAAGAGTTGGGCAAAAAAATCAAGGTATTT. This chain joins TRGV9 and TRGJP. Germline CDR1 GITISATS, CDR2 ISYDGTV (reference sequence). CDR3 size: 17 residues.

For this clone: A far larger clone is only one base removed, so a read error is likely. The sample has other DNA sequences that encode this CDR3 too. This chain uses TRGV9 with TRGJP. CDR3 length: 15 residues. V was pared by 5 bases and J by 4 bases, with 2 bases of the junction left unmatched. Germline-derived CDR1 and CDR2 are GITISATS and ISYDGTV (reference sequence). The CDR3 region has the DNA TGTGCCTTGTGGGTCCAAGAGTTGGGCAAAAAAATCAAGGTATTT. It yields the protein CALWVQELGKKIKVF.

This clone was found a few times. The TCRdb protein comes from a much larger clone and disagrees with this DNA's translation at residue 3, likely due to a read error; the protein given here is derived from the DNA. The CDR3 loop reads CAAWCCRYYKKLF. In nucleotides, the CDR3 is TGTGCCGCCTGGTGTTGTCGTTATTATAAGAAACTCTTT. The chain links TRGV4 to TRGJ1 or TRGJ2. TCRdb supplies no J gene; here it was assigned by aligning the nucleotide sequence to germline. The CDR3 runs to 13 residues. Germline lookup yields CDR1 EGSTGY and CDR2 YDSYTSSV.

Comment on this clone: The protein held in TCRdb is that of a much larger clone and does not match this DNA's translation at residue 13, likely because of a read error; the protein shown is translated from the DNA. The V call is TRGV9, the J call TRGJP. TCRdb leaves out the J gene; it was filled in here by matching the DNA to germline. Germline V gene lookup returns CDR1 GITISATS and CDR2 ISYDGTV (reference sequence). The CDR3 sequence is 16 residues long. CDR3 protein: CALWEPQELGKKNKVF. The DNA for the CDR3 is TGTGCCTTGTGGGAGCCGCAAGAGTTGGGCAAAAAAAACAAGGTATTT.

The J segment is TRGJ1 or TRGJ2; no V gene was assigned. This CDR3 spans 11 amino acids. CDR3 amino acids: CATWDVGGKLF. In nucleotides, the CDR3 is TGTGCCACCTGGGATGTGGGAGGGAAACTCTTT.

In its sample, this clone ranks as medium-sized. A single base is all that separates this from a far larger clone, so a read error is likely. This CDR3 is CALWGGFQELGKKIKVF. The DNA of the CDR3 is TGTGCCTTGTGGGGGGGATTTCAAGAGTTGGGCAAAAAAATCAAGGTATTT. The V call is TRGV9, the J call TRGJP. Germline-derived CDR1 and CDR2 are GITISATS and ISYDGTV (reference sequence). The trim removed 5 bases at V and 4 bases at J, leaving 8 bases unmatched. This CDR3 region has 17 residues.

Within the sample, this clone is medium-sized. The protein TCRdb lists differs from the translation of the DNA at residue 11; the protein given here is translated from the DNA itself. The CDR3 DNA is TGTGCCTTGTGGGAGGTGTTAAATTATAATGAGAAGAAACTCTTT. This encodes CALWEVLNYNEKKLF. The J gene is TRGJ1 or TRGJ2, the V gene TRGV9. As TCRdb names no J gene, one was assigned here on the basis of a DNA match to germline. V shed 0 bases, J shed 10 bases, and the junction held 15 bases outside the gene matches. This CDR3 contains 15 residues. CDR1 is GITISATS, CDR2 ISYDGTV, per germline (reference sequence).

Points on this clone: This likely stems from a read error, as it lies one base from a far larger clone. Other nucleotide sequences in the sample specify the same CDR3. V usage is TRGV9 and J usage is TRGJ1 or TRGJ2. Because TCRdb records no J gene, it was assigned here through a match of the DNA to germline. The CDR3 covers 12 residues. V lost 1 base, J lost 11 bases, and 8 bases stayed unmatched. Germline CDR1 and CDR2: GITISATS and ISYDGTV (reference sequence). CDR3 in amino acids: CALWEVREEKLF. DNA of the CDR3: TGTGCCTTGTGGGAGGTTCGAGAGGAGAAACTCTTT.

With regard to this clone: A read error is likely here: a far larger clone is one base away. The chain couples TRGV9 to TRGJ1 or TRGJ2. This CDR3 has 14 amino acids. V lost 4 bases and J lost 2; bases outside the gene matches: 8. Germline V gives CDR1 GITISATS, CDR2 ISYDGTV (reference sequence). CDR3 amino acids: CALWDQNHYYKKLF. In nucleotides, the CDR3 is TGTGCCTTGTGGGATCAAAACCATTATTATAAGAAACTCTTT.

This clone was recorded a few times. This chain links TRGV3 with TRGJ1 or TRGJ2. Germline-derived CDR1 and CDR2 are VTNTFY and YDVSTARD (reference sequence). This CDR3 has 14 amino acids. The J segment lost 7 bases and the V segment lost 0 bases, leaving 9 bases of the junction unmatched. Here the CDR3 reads CATWDRRPGYKKLF. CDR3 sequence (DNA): TGTGCCACCTGGGACAGGCGCCCGGGATATAAGAAACTCTTT.

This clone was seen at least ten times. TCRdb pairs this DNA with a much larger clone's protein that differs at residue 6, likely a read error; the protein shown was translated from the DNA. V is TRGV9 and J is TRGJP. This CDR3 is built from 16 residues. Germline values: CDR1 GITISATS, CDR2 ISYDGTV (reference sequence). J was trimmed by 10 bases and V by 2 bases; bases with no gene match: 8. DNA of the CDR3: TGTGCCTTGTGGGAGGCGCGAGGTTTGGGCAAAAAAATCAAGGTATTT. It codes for CALWEARGLGKKIKVF.

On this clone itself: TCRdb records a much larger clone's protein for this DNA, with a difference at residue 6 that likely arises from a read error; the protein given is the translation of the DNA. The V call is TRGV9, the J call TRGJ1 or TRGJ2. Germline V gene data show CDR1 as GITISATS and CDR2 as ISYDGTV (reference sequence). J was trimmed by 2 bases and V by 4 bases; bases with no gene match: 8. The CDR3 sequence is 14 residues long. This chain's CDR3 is CALWDEKHYYKKLF. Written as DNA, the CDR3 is TGTGCCTTGTGGGATGAAAAACATTATTATAAGAAACTCTTT.